The text below deals with one T cell receptor (beta chain). The antigen is undetermined. This record comes from a study of Graves' ophthalmopathy and Graves' hyperthyroidism. Amplification of the TCR beta CDR3 regions used RNA transcripts (as template). RT-PCR in the first round used HTBI primers; a second-round multiplex PCR followed. In TCRdb, the multiplex PCR reads were re-called with MiXCR into one record per CDR3 protein. The repertoire holds 200,000 to 250,000 distinct CDR3 sequences, around 45% seen once, with less than 60% in the top ten. Study-wide results and caveats: The majority of expanded thyroid clonotypes above 0.001 frequency also occurred in blood.

Trimming cost V 6 bases and J 4 bases; bases outside gene matches: 5. This CDR3 has 15 residues. Per the germline V gene, CDR1 is LGHDT and CDR2 is YNNKEL (reference sequence). The specimen was peripheral blood. This clonotype was obtained from an adult man with Graves' ophthalmopathy. V usage is TRBV3-1 and J usage is TRBJ2-2; 10 bases are a match to TRBD1. The CDR3 DNA follows: TGTGCCAGCAGTTATTGGACAGGGGGCACCGGGGAGCTGTTTTTT. Protein product: CASSYWTGGTGELFF.